This is a list of T cell receptor beta chains from one sample in a study of T-cell reconstitution after alpha-beta-depleted transplantation in children. Each CDR3 protein is one row after TCRdb ran MiXCR on the PCR reads. The data show about 460,000 distinct CDR3 sequences, roughly an eighth seen once. The material sequenced was PBMCs from the stem cell graft donor, taken from the stem cell graft. The receptor set was obtained from a human donor who donated a stem cell graft to a child with combined immunodeficiency. Each CDR3 is given with its conserved first and last residue. The D gene is left open where the match is weak. The size field is filled for only some rows; it gives once, few, many or a size class.

CDR3aa,CDR3nt,v_gene,d_gene,abundance,j_gene
CASSQDLRFNEQFF,TGCGCCAGCAGCCAAGACCTCAGGTTTAATGAGCAGTTCTTC,TRBV4-3,NA,many,TRBJ2-1
CSVIEDTYEQYF,TGCAGCGTTATAGAGGACACCTACGAGCAGTACTTC,TRBV29-1,NA,many,TRBJ2-7
CASSSSGTPSNYGYTF,TGTGCCAGCAGTTCCTCCGGGACACCGAGTAACTATGGCTACACCTTC,TRBV12-3/TRBV12-4,NA,many,TRBJ1-2
CASIDFSGSPGELFF,TGTGCCAGCATCGACTTTAGCGGGAGTCCCGGGGAGCTGTTTTTT,TRBV7-3,TRBD2,few,TRBJ2-2
CASSQSGSEFTQYF,TGTGCCAGCAGCCAATCGGGCTCCGAGTTTACGCAGTATTTT,TRBV4-2,NA,many,TRBJ2-3
CASRNTGNYGYTF,TGTGCCAGCAGGAATACAGGGAACTATGGCTACACCTTC,TRBV7-9,NA,NA,TRBJ1-2
CASSLHRGYSNQPQHF,TGTGCCAGCAGCTTACACAGGGGGTATAGCAATCAGCCCCAGCATTTT,TRBV7-2,TRBD1,NA,TRBJ1-5
CSTRPRDRGGEAFF,TGCAGTACCCGACCCCGGGACAGGGGTGGTGAAGCTTTCTTT,TRBV20-1,TRBD1,many,TRBJ1-1
CASSRTGPGYTF,TGTGCCAGCAGCCGGACGGGCCCCGGCTACACCTTC,TRBV11-1,NA,NA,TRBJ1-2
CASSSPWERTTYNEQFF,TGTGCCAGCAGCTCCCCTTGGGAGCGTACAACCTACAATGAGCAGTTCTTC,TRBV7-8,NA,NA,TRBJ2-1
CASSFVVTSTGDEQFF,TGTGCCAGCAGTTTTGTCGTGACTAGCACGGGGGATGAGCAGTTCTTC,TRBV28,TRBD2,many,TRBJ2-1
CATSDSPGTSGSTDTQYF,TGTGCCACCAGTGATTCTCCTGGGACTAGCGGGAGCACAGATACGCAGTATTTT,TRBV24-1,TRBD2,few,TRBJ2-3
CSARRAGTDTQYF,TGCAGTGCTAGGCGCGCTGGCACAGATACGCAGTATTTT,TRBV20-1,NA,NA,TRBJ2-3
CASRGGLSNEQFF,TGCGCCAGCAGAGGGGGACTAAGCAATGAGCAGTTCTTC,TRBV10-2,NA,few,TRBJ2-1
CASSLALGTADTQYF,TGTGCCAGCAGCTTAGCGCTTGGGACAGCAGATACGCAGTATTTT,TRBV7-9,TRBD1,NA,TRBJ2-3
CASSLGTGRQETQYF,TGCGCCAGCAGCTTGGGGACAGGGAGACAAGAGACCCAGTACTTC,TRBV5-1,TRBD1,many,TRBJ2-5
CASSLTGLAEKLFF,TGTGCCAGCAGTTTAACGGGGCTGGCCGAAAAACTGTTTTTT,TRBV12-3/TRBV12-4,NA,NA,TRBJ1-4
CASSLVRGAGGEQFF,TGTGCCAGCAGCTTAGTTCGCGGGGCCGGGGGTGAGCAGTTCTTC,TRBV7-9,NA,NA,TRBJ2-1